What follows is one T cell receptor (beta chain) and its context. The CDR3 consists of 11 residues. Trimming shortened V by 6 bases and J by 10 bases, and 10 bases separated the two germline ends. Assay: immunoSEQ multiplex PCR; the TCRdb copy retains only in-frame clones and omits some. Among 400,000 to 450,000 clones listed, about nine tenths were seen once. The sample comes from a study of Ad26.COV2.S vaccination and SARS-CoV-2 variants. Study information: Enrolled in COV1001, the donor was in the Ad26.COV2.S trial arm, which received the vaccine.

Treatment noted: some 20 received Ad26.COV2.S at low or high dose, single or two shots; about 5 received placebo; per-sample allocation not given. All samples were drawn on day 63, counting from the first vaccine or placebo injection. The clonotype comes from a person between 18 and 65 years old who received the Ad26.COV2.S COVID-19 vaccine or a placebo. The rearrangement links TRBV12-3 or TRBV12-4 to TRBJ2-1, with D perhaps TRBD2 (5 bases). The specimen comprised peripheral blood, sampled in a trial of Ad26.COV2.S vaccine versus placebo. The CDR3 nucleotides read TGTGCCAGCAGCCCTAGCCGAGAGCAGTTCTTC. Translation gives CASSPSREQFF.